This record looks at one T cell receptor (beta chain) sequence and its context. The antigen is unknown. The sample comes from a study of monozygotic twins with cystic fibrosis. Sequencing was performed with immunoSEQ multiplex PCR; in TCRdb, only in-frame clones are kept and a portion is missing. Of under 25,000 clones listed, around 97% are singletons. Between the trimmed V and J ends, which lost 2 bases and 2 bases, there was a span of 23 bases. The CDR3 extends over 19 amino acids. The germline V gene has CDR1 SGHTA and CDR2 FQGNSA. General study results and limits: Unrelated CF individuals shared fewer identical clonotypes than monozygotic CF twins. In 13 of 16 pairs, V gene usage was closest to the co-twin's. Shared CDR3 numbers were not associated with age, concordance or severity. Low clonality (median approximately 0.0095) suggested a mostly naive repertoire.

The sequencing input was blood. The V call is TRBV7-2, the J call TRBJ2-3, with D perhaps matching TRBD2 (6 bases). The receptor was derived from a woman in her twenties or thirties with cystic fibrosis. The CDR3 sequence is CASSLITLWRGRTTDTQYF. The DNA of the CDR3 is TGTGCCAGCAGCTTAATTACCCTCTGGCGGGGACGAACCACAGATACGCAGTATTTT.